These T cell receptor beta chains were read from a single sample in a study of OX40 agonist ivuxolimab in advanced cancers. The protocol was immunoSEQ multiplex PCR, while the TCRdb copy is restricted to in-frame clones and leaves out a portion. The profile covers 70,000 to 75,000 clones, with around 83% appearing a single time and about 1% taken by the ten largest. This specimen consisted of CD4+ or CD8+ T cells sorted from blood, obtained in a trial of the OX40 agonist ivuxolimab. These receptors all come from an adult with an advanced solid tumor such as melanoma, head and neck, liver or kidney cancer. The CDR3 runs from the conserved cysteine through the conserved F or W. The D gene is left open where the match is weak. Size values are once, few and many counts, or a class for expanded clones, and some rows have none.

clone_size: .; v_call: TRBV19; d_call: TRBD1; cdr3_length: 16; j_call: TRBJ2-7; cdr3_nt: TGTGCCAGTAGTAGGTCTTCCGGACAGGGCACCCACGAGCAGTACTTC; cdr3_aa: CASSRSSGQGTHEQYF
clone_size: .; v_call: TRBV6-6; d_call: .; cdr3_length: 14; j_call: TRBJ1-2; cdr3_nt: TGTGCCAGCAGTTCCCCGGGACCGGGCCATGGCTACACCTTC; cdr3_aa: CASSSPGPGHGYTF
clone_size: .; v_call: TRBV29-1; d_call: TRBD2; cdr3_length: 13; j_call: TRBJ2-5; cdr3_nt: TGCAGCGTCCGCGCGGGGGGGCAGGAGACCCAGTACTTC; cdr3_aa: CSVRAGGQETQYF
clone_size: .; v_call: TRBV5-1; d_call: TRBD2; cdr3_length: 17; j_call: TRBJ2-3; cdr3_nt: TGCGCCAGCAAAGACCCCAGCGGGGGCCCTAGCACAGATACGCAGTATTTT; cdr3_aa: CASKDPSGGPSTDTQYF
clone_size: .; v_call: TRBV7-2; d_call: .; cdr3_length: 13; j_call: TRBJ2-1; cdr3_nt: TGTGCCAGCAGCCTAACCCCCCGAAATGAGCAGTTCTTC; cdr3_aa: CASSLTPRNEQFF
clone_size: once; v_call: TRBV18; d_call: TRBD1; cdr3_length: 15; j_call: TRBJ1-2; cdr3_nt: TGTGCCAGCTCACCCGATCAACAGGGGATCTATGGCTACACCTTC; cdr3_aa: CASSPDQQGIYGYTF
clone_size: .; v_call: TRBV2; d_call: .; cdr3_length: 14; j_call: TRBJ2-5; cdr3_nt: TGTGCCAGCGGCCGTAGGACAGTTCAAGAGACCCAGTACTTC; cdr3_aa: CASGRRTVQETQYF
clone_size: once; v_call: TRBV6-5; d_call: .; cdr3_length: 15; j_call: TRBJ2-3; cdr3_nt: TGTGCCAGCAGTAGGGAAAGGGGGGCCACAAATACGCAGTATTTT; cdr3_aa: CASSRERGATNTQYF
clone_size: .; v_call: TRBV13; d_call: TRBD1; cdr3_length: 16; j_call: TRBJ1-2; cdr3_nt: TGTGCCAGCAGCACGATACGGGACAGGGAAGGGGATGGCTACACCTTC; cdr3_aa: CASSTIRDREGDGYTF
clone_size: .; v_call: TRBV4-3; d_call: .; cdr3_length: 15; j_call: TRBJ2-6; cdr3_nt: TGCGCCAGCAGCCAGTTCAGGTCCGGGGCCAACGTCCTGACTTTC; cdr3_aa: CASSQFRSGANVLTF
clone_size: .; v_call: TRBV29-1; d_call: .; cdr3_length: 16; j_call: TRBJ1-5; cdr3_nt: TGCAGCGTTCTCCTGGACGGACGATTTAGCAATCAGCCCCAGCATTTT; cdr3_aa: CSVLLDGRFSNQPQHF
clone_size: .; v_call: TRBV4-3; d_call: TRBD2; cdr3_length: 16; j_call: TRBJ2-3; cdr3_nt: TGCGCCAGCAGCCAAGGACTAGCGGGGAATCAAGATACGCAGTATTTT; cdr3_aa: CASSQGLAGNQDTQYF
clone_size: .; v_call: TRBV5-1; d_call: .; cdr3_length: 13; j_call: TRBJ1-2; cdr3_nt: TGCGCCAGCAGCTATGGACAAGACTATGGCTACACCTTC; cdr3_aa: CASSYGQDYGYTF
clone_size: .; v_call: TRBV10-3; d_call: TRBD1; cdr3_length: 14; j_call: TRBJ1-3; cdr3_nt: TGTGCCATCACCGGGACAGCCTCTGGAAACACCATATATTTT; cdr3_aa: CAITGTASGNTIYF
clone_size: .; v_call: TRBV9; d_call: .; cdr3_length: 15; j_call: TRBJ2-5; cdr3_nt: TGTGCCAGCAGCCCACGTAGGGGGGAGGCAGAGACCCAGTACTTC; cdr3_aa: CASSPRRGEAETQYF
clone_size: .; v_call: TRBV5-1; d_call: .; cdr3_length: 12; j_call: TRBJ2-3; cdr3_nt: TGCGCCAGCAGCTTCGGGCCCGATACGCAGTATTTT; cdr3_aa: CASSFGPDTQYF
clone_size: .; v_call: TRBV5-4; d_call: .; cdr3_length: 15; j_call: TRBJ1-1; cdr3_nt: TGTGCCAGCAGCTTGCCGGGGGCGAGCGGCACTGAAGCTTTCTTT; cdr3_aa: CASSLPGASGTEAFF
clone_size: few; v_call: TRBV4-1; d_call: .; cdr3_length: 15; j_call: TRBJ1-6; cdr3_nt: TGCGCCAGCAGCCAGAGGGGGGGGTATAATTCACCCCTCCACTTT; cdr3_aa: CASSQRGGYNSPLHF
clone_size: .; v_call: TRBV9; d_call: TRBD1; cdr3_length: 13; j_call: TRBJ2-5; cdr3_nt: TGTGCCAGCAGCCTGGGGACAGAAGAGACCCAGTACTTC; cdr3_aa: CASSLGTEETQYF
clone_size: .; v_call: TRBV7-9; d_call: .; cdr3_length: 13; j_call: TRBJ2-5; cdr3_nt: TGTGCCAGCAGCTTACGGAACCAAGAGACCCAGTACTTC; cdr3_aa: CASSLRNQETQYF
clone_size: .; v_call: TRBV18; d_call: TRBD1; cdr3_length: 15; j_call: TRBJ2-2; cdr3_nt: TGTGCCAGCACAAGGGGACAGGCGAACACCGGGGAGCTGTTTTTT; cdr3_aa: CASTRGQANTGELFF
clone_size: .; v_call: TRBV6-5; d_call: .; cdr3_length: 13; j_call: TRBJ2-5; cdr3_nt: TGTGCCAGCAGCCTGGGGTTAGGAGAGACCCAGTACTTC; cdr3_aa: CASSLGLGETQYF
clone_size: .; v_call: TRBV6-6; d_call: .; cdr3_length: 14; j_call: TRBJ2-5; cdr3_nt: TGTGCCAGCAGTCCGGGACCAACACAAGAGACCCAGTACTTC; cdr3_aa: CASSPGPTQETQYF
clone_size: .; v_call: TRBV2; d_call: .; cdr3_length: 13; j_call: TRBJ2-5; cdr3_nt: TGTGCCAGCAAGCAGGAGGTGAGAGGGACCCAGTACTTC; cdr3_aa: CASKQEVRGTQYF
clone_size: .; v_call: TRBV6-6; d_call: .; cdr3_length: 14; j_call: TRBJ2-1; cdr3_nt: TGTGCCAGCAGTCAACAGGGAATGGACAATGAGCAGTTCTTC; cdr3_aa: CASSQQGMDNEQFF
clone_size: .; v_call: TRBV5-8; d_call: .; cdr3_length: 13; j_call: TRBJ2-5; cdr3_nt: TGTGCCAGCAGCTTGCGGGTTAAAGAGACCCAGTACTTC; cdr3_aa: CASSLRVKETQYF
clone_size: .; v_call: TRBV5-1; d_call: .; cdr3_length: 16; j_call: TRBJ1-6; cdr3_nt: TGCGCCAGCAGCTTGTCGCCCGTCACAGGGCGGTCGCCCCTCCACTTT; cdr3_aa: CASSLSPVTGRSPLHF
clone_size: .; v_call: TRBV7-8; d_call: TRBD1; cdr3_length: 16; j_call: TRBJ1-6; cdr3_nt: TGTGCCAGCAGAAAAGACAGGGCCCCTAATAATTCACCCCTCCACTTT; cdr3_aa: CASRKDRAPNNSPLHF
clone_size: .; v_call: TRBV28; d_call: TRBD1; cdr3_length: 11; j_call: TRBJ1-2; cdr3_nt: TGTGCCAGCAGTGGACAGGGAGACTACACCTTC; cdr3_aa: CASSGQGDYTF
clone_size: .; v_call: TRBV15; d_call: .; cdr3_length: 14; j_call: TRBJ1-1; cdr3_nt: TGTGCCACCAGCAGAGAGAATATGAACACTGAAGCTTTCTTT; cdr3_aa: CATSRENMNTEAFF
clone_size: .; v_call: TRBV2; d_call: TRBD1; cdr3_length: 16; j_call: TRBJ1-4; cdr3_nt: TGTGCCAGCAGGGGACAGCGCAGGACCGTAAATGAAAAACTGTTTTTT; cdr3_aa: CASRGQRRTVNEKLFF
clone_size: .; v_call: TRBV7-2; d_call: .; cdr3_length: 13; j_call: TRBJ1-5; cdr3_nt: TGTGCCAGCAGCATTCAGGAGCGGCAGCCCCAGCATTTT; cdr3_aa: CASSIQERQPQHF
clone_size: .; v_call: TRBV7-3; d_call: TRBD1; cdr3_length: 13; j_call: TRBJ1-1; cdr3_nt: TGTGCCAGCAGCTTTACAGGGGGAGAAAAGGCTTTCTTT; cdr3_aa: CASSFTGGEKAFF
clone_size: .; v_call: TRBV7-2; d_call: .; cdr3_length: 14; j_call: TRBJ1-5; cdr3_nt: TGTGCCAGCAGCTTTTCGGAGGGCAATCAGCCCCAGCATTTT; cdr3_aa: CASSFSEGNQPQHF
clone_size: .; v_call: TRBV6-1; d_call: .; cdr3_length: 13; j_call: TRBJ1-5; cdr3_nt: TGTGCCAGCATGGTTGGGGGCTCGGAGCCCCAGCATTTT; cdr3_aa: CASMVGGSEPQHF
clone_size: .; v_call: TRBV7-8; d_call: .; cdr3_length: 14; j_call: TRBJ2-5; cdr3_nt: TGTGCCAGCAGCTTAGGTGGGGCCCAGGAGACCCAGTACTTC; cdr3_aa: CASSLGGAQETQYF
clone_size: .; v_call: TRBV18; d_call: .; cdr3_length: 15; j_call: TRBJ2-7; cdr3_nt: TGTGCCAGCTCACCTTATCGGGACCGGGCCTACGAGCAGTACTTC; cdr3_aa: CASSPYRDRAYEQYF
clone_size: .; v_call: TRBV19; d_call: .; cdr3_length: 13; j_call: TRBJ1-5; cdr3_nt: TGTGCCAGTAGTGGGGTTCTGAATCAGCCCCAGCATTTT; cdr3_aa: CASSGVLNQPQHF
clone_size: .; v_call: TRBV7-2; d_call: .; cdr3_length: 16; j_call: TRBJ2-2; cdr3_nt: TGTGCCAGCAGCCCGCCCGGGGGTCGGGACACCGGGGAGCTGTTTTTT; cdr3_aa: CASSPPGGRDTGELFF
clone_size: few; v_call: TRBV10-3; d_call: TRBD2; cdr3_length: 15; j_call: TRBJ2-2; cdr3_nt: TGTGCCATCAGTGAGACTAGCGGAAACACCGGGGAGCTGTTTTTT; cdr3_aa: CAISETSGNTGELFF
clone_size: .; v_call: TRBV4-1; d_call: TRBD1; cdr3_length: 16; j_call: TRBJ2-1; cdr3_nt: TGCGCCAGCAGCCGCGGACAGGGGGCACTTTACAATGAGCAGTTCTTC; cdr3_aa: CASSRGQGALYNEQFF
clone_size: .; v_call: TRBV5-4; d_call: .; cdr3_length: 18; j_call: TRBJ2-6; cdr3_nt: TGTGCCAGCAGCCCCGGTGGGACGCTCACTTCTGGGGCCAACGTCCTGACTTTC; cdr3_aa: CASSPGGTLTSGANVLTF
clone_size: .; v_call: TRBV5-1; d_call: .; cdr3_length: 12; j_call: TRBJ1-1; cdr3_nt: TGCGCCAGCAGCTTCGGGAACACTGAAGCTTTCTTT; cdr3_aa: CASSFGNTEAFF
clone_size: .; v_call: TRBV5-5; d_call: .; cdr3_length: 13; j_call: TRBJ1-2; cdr3_nt: TGTGCCAGCAGCTTTCCCTCGAGCTATGGCTACACCTTC; cdr3_aa: CASSFPSSYGYTF
clone_size: .; v_call: TRBV7-2; d_call: .; cdr3_length: 14; j_call: TRBJ1-1; cdr3_nt: TGTGCCAGCAGCTTATTCGGCAGACTGACTGAAGCTTTCTTT; cdr3_aa: CASSLFGRLTEAFF
clone_size: .; v_call: TRBV6-5; d_call: TRBD2; cdr3_length: 15; j_call: TRBJ2-3; cdr3_nt: TGTGCCAGCAGTCCGGGACTAGCGGGGACAGATACGCAGTATTTT; cdr3_aa: CASSPGLAGTDTQYF